The 2 T cell receptor beta chains presented below share a single source sample, sequenced in a study of blood T cell repertoires in COVID-19. Clones were read by immunoSEQ multiplex PCR, and TCRdb kept only the in-frame ones, dropping some. The sample holds approximately 70,000 clones, 70% to 90% seen once. Sequencing was done on a sample of peripheral blood. These receptors all stem from a human donor in a cohort sampled during active COVID-19.

The chain employs TRBV21-1 and TRBJ2-7; the table's D call TRBD1 went unverified against the DNA. TRBV21-1 is designated a pseudogene. The CDR3 contains 16 residues. CDR3 bases: TGTGCCAGCAGCTCCCAACCTCGGGACAAGGGGTCCGTGCAGTCTGTC. Translating it yields CASSSQPRDKGSVQSV.

The chain combines TRBV5-1 with TRBJ2-3, with 7 bases aligning to TRBD1. Germline V CDR1 and CDR2: SGHRS, YFSETQ. CDR3 size: 15 residues. V trimming: 0 bases; J trimming: 3 bases; junction bases outside the gene matches: 4. This CDR3 reads CASSLGGQWTDTQYF. As DNA, the CDR3 is TGCGCCAGCAGCTTGGGGGGACAGTGGACAGATACGCAGTATTTT.